Presented here are 26 T cell receptor beta chains from one specimen sequenced in a study of T cells in Graves' hyperthyroidism and ophthalmopathy. Amplification of TCR beta CDR3 regions used RNA as the template. TCR CDR3 regions were first amplified by RT-PCR with HTBI primers. TCRdb re-called the multiplex PCR reads through MiXCR, storing one row per CDR3 protein. Of about 640,000 distinct CDR3 sequences detected, roughly 20% appear once; the ten largest clones hold under 35%. The material sequenced was blood. These receptors were collected from a man aged 25-45 years with Graves' ophthalmopathy.

J is TRBJ1-4 and V is TRBV5-1, with unresolved D. CDR1 SGHRS and CDR2 YFSETQ come from the germline V gene. V gave up 2 bases and J gave up 3 bases, with 8 bases separating them. CDR3 length: 14 residues. This chain's CDR3 is CASSLTASNEKLFF. CDR3 nucleotide sequence: TGCGCCAGCAGCTTAACAGCATCTAATGAAAAACTGTTTTTT.

This clonotype appeared many times. This rearrangement joins TRBV2 to TRBJ1-1; 7 nucleotides align to TRBD1. The germline V gene has CDR1 SNHLY and CDR2 FYNNEI. V lost 6 bases, J lost 1 base, and 8 bases stayed unmatched. This CDR3 is built from 15 residues. The CDR3 DNA sequence: TGTGCCAGCAGCGACGGACAGGCACAGAACACTGAAGCTTTCTTT. Translating it yields CASSDGQAQNTEAFF.

In its sample, this clonotype was seen a few times. The rearrangement joins TRBV18 to TRBJ2-3; 7 bases are a match to TRBD2. The CDR3 spans 16 residues. The V and J ends lost 2 bases and 1 base, in that order; junction bases with no gene match: 6. Per germline, CDR1 KGHSH and CDR2 LQKENI. The chain's CDR3 is CASSPGSSGRTDTQYF. For the CDR3, the DNA is TGTGCCAGCTCACCAGGGTCTAGCGGACGCACAGATACGCAGTATTTT.

This clonotype was seen ten or more times. V is TRBV2 and J is TRBJ2-1; D gene ambiguous. Deletions cut 5 bases from V and 9 bases from J, with 8 bases between. The CDR3 is 11 residues long. Germline V gene lookup returns CDR1 SNHLY and CDR2 FYNNEI. The CDR3 DNA sequence: TGTGCCAGCAGTCCCACGCGTGAGCAGTTCTTC. This codes for CASSPTREQFF.

This clonotype was seen many times. This sequence joins TRBV6-1 and TRBJ2-7; 7 bases map to TRBD1. The CDR3 totals 14 residues. J gave up 0 bases and V 6 bases, and 5 bases lay outside the gene matches. Germline CDR1 is MNHNS and CDR2 is SASEGT. The CDR3 DNA reads TGTGCCAGCAGCGAGACAGGGAGCTCCTACGAGCAGTACTTC. Amino acid sequence: CASSETGSSYEQYF.

V is TRBV6-5 and J is TRBJ2-1; D is perhaps TRBD2 (6 bases). From germline, CDR1 is MNHEY and CDR2 SVGAGI. V was shortened by 2 bases and J by 2 bases, with 10 bases between the two germline ends. The CDR3 is 15 residues long. The CDR3 nucleotides read TGTGCCAGCAGTTACGGGGCGGGAACCTACAATGAGCAGTTCTTC. This codes for CASSYGAGTYNEQFF.

This chain uses TRBV27 with TRBJ2-3; 7 nucleotides match TRBD2. Trimming took 2 bases from V and 0 from J; bases not matched to a gene: 5. Germline V gives CDR1 MNHEY, CDR2 SMNVEV (reference sequence). CDR3 size: 16 residues. CDR3 nucleotide sequence: TGTGCCAGCAGTTTAGCGGGAGCGGTCAGCACAGATACGCAGTATTTT. It encodes CASSLAGAVSTDTQYF.

In its sample, this clonotype was seen a few times. CDR3 sequence (DNA): TGTGCCAGCAGTTGGACACTCGATCAGCCCCAGCATTTT. It is translated as CASSWTLDQPQHF. This chain connects TRBV6-1 to TRBJ1-5; perhaps TRBD1 as D (5 bases). The CDR3 contains 13 residues. Germline CDR1 MNHNS, CDR2 SASEGT. The V gene lost 5 bases and the J gene lost 5 bases, with 10 bases spanning the gap.

This rearrangement joins TRBV19 to TRBJ2-1; D uncertain. Germline V lookup: CDR1 LNHDA, CDR2 SQIVND (reference sequence). The CDR3 totals 11 residues. V lost 5 bases to trimming and J lost 7 bases, with 6 bases between them. CDR3 sequence reads: CASSVLNEQFF. In DNA, the CDR3 is TGTGCCAGTAGTGTTTTAAATGAGCAGTTCTTC.

The rearrangement joins TRBV7-9 to TRBJ2-7; 12 bases are shared with TRBD2. The V gene end was trimmed by 3 bases and the J gene end by 0 bases; junction bases not matched to a gene: 3. Germline CDR1 and CDR2: SEHNR and FQNEAQ (reference sequence). The CDR3 covers 16 residues. CDR3 sequence: CASSFLAGGRSYEQYF. The CDR3 DNA is TGTGCCAGCAGCTTTCTAGCGGGAGGGCGCTCCTACGAGCAGTACTTC.

Many counts were recorded for this clonotype. The chain employs TRBV7-2 and TRBJ2-2; TRBD1 or TRBD2 may be the D gene (5 bases each). Trimming left V 3 bases short and J 1 base short, with 15 bases between. CDR3 size: 17 residues. Germline assignment: CDR1 SGHTA and CDR2 FQGNSA. The CDR3 DNA is TGTGCCAGCAGCTTCCTACCGGGACCTGAGAACACCGGGGAGCTGTTTTTT. It translates to CASSFLPGPENTGELFF.

A word on this clonotype: A much larger clone is a single base away; this may be a read error. This rearrangement joins TRBV7-3 to TRBJ2-7, with D unresolved. Trimming pared 1 base from V and 7 bases from J, leaving 17 bases between. The CDR3 sequence is 15 residues long. CDR1 SGHTA and CDR2 FQGTGA come from the germline V gene. This CDR3 reads CASSLNGAQVEEQYF. CDR3 sequence (DNA): TGTGCCAGCAGCTTAAATGGTGCGCAGGTGGAGGAGCAGTACTTC.

This clonotype was counted many times. This chain connects TRBV6-1 to TRBJ2-7; D is undetermined. The CDR3 is 14 amino acids. Trimming left V 8 bases short and J 0 bases short, with 14 bases between. CDR1 MNHNS and CDR2 SASEGT come from the germline V gene. The CDR3 sequence: CASSALARSYEQYF. For the CDR3, the DNA is TGTGCCAGCTCGGCGTTAGCCCGCTCCTACGAGCAGTACTTC.

This clonotype has ten or more counts. V and J are TRBV28 and TRBJ2-7; 7 nucleotides line up with TRBD2. After removal of 5 bases from V and 1 base from J, the junction contained 5 bases not matched to a gene. The length of the CDR3 is 14 residues. Germline values: CDR1 MDHEN, CDR2 SYDVKM. The CDR3 sequence: CASSPAGGSYEQYF. The CDR3, as DNA: TGTGCCAGCAGTCCGGCCGGGGGGTCCTACGAGCAGTACTTC.

This clonotype occurred a few times. The chain has TRBV7-2 and TRBJ2-7, with a possible D match to TRBD1 (6 bases). V lost 0 bases and J lost 4, with 22 bases in between. This CDR3 has 18 amino acids. From germline, CDR1 is SGHTA and CDR2 FQGNSA. The CDR3 loop is CASSLARTGTGLNYEQYF. The CDR3 nucleotides read TGTGCCAGCAGCTTAGCGCGGACCGGTACAGGGTTAAATTACGAGCAGTACTTC.

V usage is TRBV14 and J usage is TRBJ2-7; the D gene is possibly TRBD1 (5 bases). V lost 1 base and J lost 3, with 10 bases in between. The CDR3 consists of 14 residues. CDR1 and CDR2 from the germline V gene are SGHDN and FVKESK. In DNA, the CDR3 is TGTGCCAGCAGCCAAGGACAGCTCTTCTACGAGCAGTACTTC. Its protein is CASSQGQLFYEQYF.

V usage is TRBV3-1 and J usage is TRBJ2-7; no firm D call. The CDR3 has 14 amino acids. CDR1 and CDR2 (germline): LGHDT, YNNKEL (reference sequence). The V gene lost 1 base and the J gene lost 2 bases, with 9 bases spanning the gap. CDR3: CASSQGYRAYEQYF. The CDR3 nucleotides read TGTGCCAGCAGCCAAGGGTACCGAGCCTACGAGCAGTACTTC.

The rearrangement uses TRBV19 and TRBJ1-5; 8 nucleotides line up with TRBD1. The germline gives CDR1 LNHDA, CDR2 SQIVND (reference sequence). The V segment lost 5 bases and the J segment 6 bases; nucleotides outside the gene matches: 9. The CDR3 is made up of 15 amino acids. DNA for the CDR3: TGTGCCAGTAGTTCTGTGGGGACAGGCGGTCAGCCCCAGCATTTT. Protein sequence: CASSSVGTGGQPQHF.

This clonotype has only a few counts. The CDR3 protein is CSAEIGDTQYF. DNA for the CDR3: TGCAGTGCGGAGATCGGCGATACGCAGTATTTT. V usage is TRBV20-1 and J usage is TRBJ2-3, with no clear D. The V end was cut by 6 bases, the J end by 6 bases, with 10 bases between. Germline assignment: CDR1 DFQATT and CDR2 SNEGSKA (reference sequence). The CDR3 consists of 11 residues.

The chain employs TRBV13 and TRBJ2-7, with 9 bases fitting TRBD1. Germline V gene lookup returns CDR1 PRHDT and CDR2 FYEKMQ (reference sequence). With V trimmed by 4 bases and J by 0 bases, 16 bases remained unmatched. This CDR3 contains 19 residues. The DNA of the CDR3 is TGTGCCAGCAGCTACCTTCGGGACAGGGATCTCGGGGACTCCTACGAGCAGTACTTC. This translates into CASSYLRDRDLGDSYEQYF.

J is TRBJ2-2 and V is TRBV5-6; D is uncertain. The CDR3 consists of 18 residues. V gave up 1 base and J gave up 0 bases, with 16 bases separating them. Germline values: CDR1 SGHDT, CDR2 YYEEEE. The CDR3 DNA follows: TGTGCCAGCAGCTTGTTCTTCTTAGGCCAGTCGAACACCGGGGAGCTGTTTTTT. This codes for CASSLFFLGQSNTGELFF.

This clonotype came up many times. The chain uses TRBV2 and TRBJ1-2; no definite D call. Per germline, CDR1 SNHLY and CDR2 FYNNEI. Trimming left V 3 bases short and J 6 bases short, with 11 bases between. This CDR3 spans 13 amino acids. Here the CDR3 reads CASSEGRTNGYTF. CDR3 in DNA: TGTGCCAGCAGTGAGGGCCGGACTAATGGCTACACCTTC.

The table lists this clonotype with many counts. The J gene is TRBJ2-3, the V gene TRBV7-6; TRBD1 matches 10 bases. This CDR3 is built from 17 residues. Germline CDR1 and CDR2: SGHVS and FNYEAQ. J was trimmed by 4 bases and V by 5 bases; bases with no gene match: 12. The CDR3 DNA follows: TGTGCCAGCAGCCCATTGGGCGGGGACAGGGGAGCAGATACGCAGTATTTT. It codes for CASSPLGGDRGADTQYF.

V gene TRBV10-1 combines with J gene TRBJ2-1; 7 bases are shared with TRBD2. V lost 8 bases and J lost 5; bases outside the gene matches: 9. The CDR3 is 14 amino acids. Germline V gene data show CDR1 as WNHNN and CDR2 as SYGVQD (reference sequence). Written as DNA, the CDR3 is TGCGCCAGCTTCCCGGGACTAAAAAACAATGAGCAGTTCTTC. It is translated as CASFPGLKNNEQFF.

This chain links TRBV6-1 with TRBJ1-5, with 8 nucleotides matching TRBD1. V shed 4 bases and J 4 bases; nucleotides not matched to a gene: 6. Per the germline V gene, CDR1 is MNHNS and CDR2 is SASEGT. CDR3 length: 15 residues. Here the CDR3 DNA reads TGTGCCAGCAGTGCTTCGCGGGACAGGAATCAGCCCCAGCATTTT. Protein product: CASSASRDRNQPQHF.

Of note for this clonotype: A much larger clone differs by one base, so this may be a read error. The chain carries TRBV13 and TRBJ2-5; 8 nucleotides align to TRBD1. The J call may be wrong; the DNA end is better matched by TRBJ2-1. Germline V gene sequence: CDR1 PRHDT, CDR2 FYEKMQ (reference sequence). The CDR3 covers 15 residues. The CDR3 DNA reads as TGTGCCAGCAGCTTTCGAGGACAGGGCCTAGAGACCCAGTTCTTC. Its translation is CASSFRGQGLETQFF.